What follows are 22 T cell receptor beta chains derived from one specimen sequenced in a study of T cells in Graves' hyperthyroidism and ophthalmopathy. The TCR beta CDR3 regions underwent amplification using RNA transcripts as the source. The primer set for the first-round RT-PCR of the TCR CDR3 was HTBI. TCRdb redid the calling of the multiplex PCR reads with MiXCR, one entry per CDR3 protein. The repertoire consists of 250,000 or so distinct CDR3 sequences, with 13% to 15% occurring once and the leading ten covering 30% to 35%. The sequencing sample was made of blood. All receptors derive from a woman aged 50 to 60 with Graves' hyperthyroidism that later progressed to Graves' ophthalmopathy.

This clonotype has ten or more counts. Relative to the germline gene, one junction end is altered; a read error may explain this. The rearrangement joins TRBV7-7 to TRBJ2-7; D not resolved. CDR3 length: 13 residues. Germline V gives CDR1 SSHAT, CDR2 FNYEAQ (reference sequence). DNA for the CDR3: TGTGCTAGCAGCCCGGATCTGAACTACGAGCAGTACTTC. Protein sequence: CASSPDLNYEQYF.

This clonotype was picked up many times. The J gene is TRBJ2-7, the V gene TRBV18, with a tentative D call TRBD1 (7 bases). The CDR3 runs 15 residues. Trimming pared 1 base from V and 2 bases from J, leaving 12 bases between. Germline assignment: CDR1 KGHSH and CDR2 LQKENI. CDR3 amino acids: CASSPRQGEAYEQYF. The CDR3 DNA reads TGTGCCAGCTCACCACGGCAGGGGGAGGCCTACGAGCAGTACTTC.

The table lists this clonotype with many counts. The V call is TRBV4-1, the J call TRBJ1-1; D gene uncertain. This CDR3 is built from 15 residues. Trimming pared 0 bases from V and 0 bases from J, leaving 8 bases between. Germline V gives CDR1 MGHRA, CDR2 YSYEKL. CDR3 loop: CASSQDSTVNTEAFF. In DNA form, the CDR3 reads TGCGCCAGCAGCCAAGACTCTACAGTGAACACTGAAGCTTTCTTT.

This clonotype was detected ten times or more. The chain carries TRBV20-1 and TRBJ2-7; the match to TRBD2 covers 10 bases. The germline gives CDR1 DFQATT, CDR2 SNEGSKA (reference sequence). Losses at the gene ends were 0 bases for V and 0 bases for J; bases not matched to a gene: 2. The CDR3 is 15 residues long. The CDR3 DNA follows: TGCAGTGCTAGAGATTCTAGCGGGAGCTCCTACGAGCAGTACTTC. It yields the protein CSARDSSGSSYEQYF.

This clonotype was detected many times. V is TRBV18 and J is TRBJ1-4, with D perhaps matching TRBD1 (5 bases). Trimming pared 0 bases from V and 7 bases from J, leaving 12 bases between. The CDR3 consists of 15 residues. Germline V lookup: CDR1 KGHSH, CDR2 LQKENI. The CDR3 coding sequence is TGTGCCAGCTCACCACCCTCAGGAAGGGGTGAAAAACTGTTTTTT. Residues: CASSPPSGRGEKLFF.

This clonotype occurred many times. The rearrangement links TRBV18 to TRBJ1-2; D not resolved. CDR1 and CDR2 (germline): KGHSH, LQKENI. The germline V and J ends were trimmed by 0 bases and 4 bases, with 15 bases remaining between them. The CDR3 has 16 residues. CDR3 sequence (DNA): TGTGCCAGCTCACCACCGGTCGCGGGTGGAGGCTATGGCTACACCTTC. Protein sequence: CASSPPVAGGGYGYTF.

This clonotype was picked up many times. The chain links TRBV20-1 to TRBJ1-2, with D possibly matching TRBD1 (5 bases). The V gene's germline CDR1 is DFQATT and CDR2 SNEGSKA (reference sequence). Between the trimmed V and J ends, which lost 0 bases and 5 bases, there was a span of 19 bases. The CDR3 has 16 residues. CDR3 residues: CSARDFVGEGDYGYTF. The CDR3 nucleotides read TGCAGTGCTAGAGATTTTGTGGGGGAAGGGGATTATGGCTACACCTTC.

The chain recombines TRBV5-4 with TRBJ2-7, with D unresolved. The CDR3 runs to 13 residues. CDR1 SGHNT and CDR2 YYREEE come from the germline V gene (reference sequence). V was pared by 4 bases and J by 2 bases, with 10 bases between. The CDR3 spells CASSPPDTYEQYF. The DNA of the CDR3 is TGTGCCAGCAGCCCCCCCGATACCTACGAGCAGTACTTC.

The sample holds many counts of this clonotype. The chain joins TRBV5-1 to TRBJ2-5, with a possible D match to TRBD1 (5 bases). The CDR3 length is 13 residues. Trimming pared 2 bases from V and 4 bases from J, leaving 9 bases between. Per germline, CDR1 SGHRS and CDR2 YFSETQ. The CDR3 loop reads CASSFQGGETQYF. CDR3 DNA: TGCGCCAGCAGCTTCCAGGGCGGAGAGACCCAGTACTTC.

V is TRBV10-3 and J is TRBJ2-5; 7 bases line up with TRBD1. The CDR3 is 12 residues long. Trimming took 8 bases from V and 5 from J; bases not matched to a gene: 5. The germline gives CDR1 ENHRY, CDR2 SYGVKD. The CDR3 loop is CAIRGGWETQYF. CDR3 nucleotide sequence: TGTGCCATCCGAGGGGGCTGGGAGACCCAGTACTTC.

In its sample, this clonotype was seen many times. The CDR3 loop reads CSALDRNQPQHF. Written as DNA, the CDR3 is TGCAGTGCTCTCGACAGGAACCAGCCCCAGCATTTT. V gene TRBV20-1 combines with J gene TRBJ1-5; D perhaps matches TRBD1 (6 bases). Germline V CDR1 and CDR2: DFQATT, SNEGSKA (reference sequence). The CDR3 is 12 residues long. V dropped 5 bases and J dropped 7 bases, with 12 bases sitting between them.

This rearrangement joins TRBV5-8 to TRBJ2-4; D is unresolved. The CDR3 length is 14 residues. Trimming stripped 5 bases from V and 3 bases from J, with 12 bases between. Germline CDR1 SGHTS, CDR2 YDEGEE. The CDR3 here is CASSIGGDKNIQYF. The CDR3 bases are TGTGCCAGCAGTATCGGTGGGGACAAAAACATTCAGTACTTC. Variable domain in full (rest from reference TRBV5-8 and TRBJ2-4): EAGVTQSPTHLIKTRGQQATLRCSPISGHTSVYWYQQALGLGLQFLLWYDEGEERNRGNFPPRFSGRQFPNYSSELNVNALELEDSALYLCASSIGGDKNIQYFGAGTRLSVL.

The chain is built from TRBV20-1 and TRBJ2-3; 12 nucleotides line up with TRBD2. Germline CDR1 is DFQATT and CDR2 is SNEGSKA (reference sequence). This CDR3 spans 16 amino acids. The trim removed 5 bases at V and 4 bases at J, leaving 10 bases unmatched. The CDR3 DNA follows: TGCAGTGCTCCAAAATTGACTAGCGGGAGTCCAGATACGCAGTATTTT. The encoded protein is CSAPKLTSGSPDTQYF.

As to this clonotype: One end of the junction is discordant with germline, which a read error may explain. V is TRBV29-1 and J is TRBJ1-3, with D perhaps matching TRBD1 (6 bases). Germline assignment: CDR1 SQVTM and CDR2 ANQGSEA. This CDR3 spans 14 amino acids. The CDR3: CSFEGGIAGNTIYF. CDR3 DNA sequence: TGCAGCTTTGAGGGGGGTATTGCTGGAAACACCATATATTTT.

The sample holds many counts of this clonotype. This chain joins TRBV12-3 or TRBV12-4 and TRBJ2-1; a weak D match, TRBD2 (6 bases). This CDR3 is built from 12 residues. V lost 5 bases and J lost 9, with 11 bases in between. Here the CDR3 DNA reads TGTGCCAGCAGTCCCTTGGAGGGTGAGCAGTTCTTC. Translated, it gives CASSPLEGEQFF.

In its sample, this clonotype was seen many times. The V and J genes are TRBV7-9 and TRBJ2-7, with 10 bases matching TRBD2. The CDR3 totals 16 residues. CDR1 and CDR2 (germline): SEHNR, FQNEAQ (reference sequence). Losses at the gene ends were 1 base for V and 2 bases for J; bases not matched to a gene: 5. The CDR3 region has the DNA TGTGCCAGCAGCTTAGAGGGGACTAGCGTCCCCTACGAGCAGTACTTC. Translating gives CASSLEGTSVPYEQYF.

This clonotype appeared many times. At one end the junction does not follow the germline gene, possibly because of a read error. The CDR3 nucleotides read TGCGCCAGCAGCTTGGGACAGACCTACGGGCAGTACTTC. It specifies CASSLGQTYGQYF. The chain is built from TRBV5-1 and TRBJ2-7; TRBD1 is a possible D gene (5 bases). Germline CDR1 is SGHRS and CDR2 is YFSETQ. The CDR3 covers 13 residues. The full variable domain, in which reference TRBV5-1 and TRBJ2-7 provide the parts outside the CDR3, is KAGVTQTPRYLIKTRGQQVTLSCSPISGHRSVSWYQQTPGQGLQFLFEYFSETQRNKGNFPGRFSGRQFSNSRSEMNVSTLELGDSALYLCASSLGQTYGQYFGPGTRLTVT.

There are many counts of this clonotype. This rearrangement joins TRBV3-1 to TRBJ1-5, with D unresolved. Germline loops: CDR1 LGHDT, CDR2 YNNKEL (reference sequence). This CDR3 region has 13 residues. V lost 3 bases and J 2 bases, leaving 5 bases between the germline ends. Here the CDR3 reads CASSHRGNQPQHF. The CDR3 DNA sequence: TGTGCCAGCAGCCATCGGGGCAATCAGCCCCAGCATTTT.

On this clonotype itself: At one end the junction does not follow the germline gene, possibly because of a read error. The rearrangement links TRBV6-1 to TRBJ2-1; the D gene is possibly TRBD1 (6 bases). This CDR3 comprises 12 residues. Germline CDR1 MNHNS, CDR2 SASEGT. The DNA for the CDR3 is TGTGCCGGCAGTACAGGGCTAAAGGGGCAGTTCTTC. Its protein is CAGSTGLKGQFF.

Worth noting for this clonotype: One end of the junction does not line up with germline, which may come from a read error. The chain is built from TRBV2 and TRBJ1-2, with 8 bases that match TRBD1. CDR1 and CDR2 from the germline V gene are SNHLY and FYNNEI. The CDR3 runs to 13 residues. CDR3 DNA sequence: TGTGCCAGCGTTTCCCAGGGGGCCGGTGGCTACATCTTC. Protein product: CASVSQGAGGYIF.

This clonotype was counted only a few times. The chain recombines TRBV5-6 with TRBJ2-3; D remains ambiguous. This CDR3 region has 16 residues. Trimming shortened V by 1 base and J by 2 bases, and 14 bases separated the two germline ends. Germline loops: CDR1 SGHDT, CDR2 YYEEEE. The CDR3 region has the DNA TGTGCCAGCAGCTTGTGGTATGTGAGGAACACAGATACGCAGTATTTT. This gives the protein CASSLWYVRNTDTQYF.

This clonotype was seen a few times. This may come from a read error, since a much larger clone is one base off. The chain links TRBV2 to TRBJ1-5; the D gene is possibly TRBD1 (5 bases). Trimming removed 6 bases from V and 1 base from J, with 10 bases in between. There are 14 residues in the CDR3. In germline, CDR1 is SNHLY, CDR2 FYNNEI. The CDR3 region is CASRQEASNQPQHF. CDR3 nucleotide sequence: TGTGCCAGCAGACAGGAGGCAAGCAATCAGCCCCAGCATTTT.